A single sample is the source of the 11 T cell receptor beta chains below, sequenced in a study of T cell responses to AZD1222 COVID-19 vaccine (dated by TCRdb to the early 2020s). The library came from the immunoSEQ multiplex PCR assay. The table comes from immuneACCESS by way of TCRdb, which keeps in-frame sequences with V and J called. Part of the clones is missing from these tables; in studies checked, under half for an unresolved V gene and the rest for unknown reasons. The sample table shows 140,000 to 150,000 clones, and 85% to 95% are seen once. Of the sample, 12% is held by the ten largest clones. What this sample's time point label stands for: sample from adult after SARS-CoV-2 infection, after symptom onset. This specimen consisted of peripheral blood, obtained after recovery from COVID-19. Source of these receptors: an adult who had recovered from COVID-19.

The CDR3 is CAISERSKSSGANVLTF. CDR3 DNA: TGTGCCATCAGTGAGAGGTCGAAGAGCTCTGGGGCCAACGTCCTGACTTTC. V and J are TRBV10-3 and TRBJ2-6; D is unclear. CDR3 length equals 17 residues. V was clipped by 2 bases and J by 0 bases, with 11 bases between them. CDR1 is ENHRY and CDR2 is SYGVKD in the germline V gene.

The chain carries TRBV7-3 and TRBJ2-7; 9 nucleotides line up with TRBD2. The length of the CDR3 is 15 residues. CDR1 is SGHTA and CDR2 is FQGTGA in the germline V gene. With 4 bases clipped from V and 9 bases from J, the junction kept 13 bases outside the gene matches. CDR3 coding DNA: TGTGCCAGCAGCTCGACTTGGGGCGGGAGGGAGGTGCAGTACTTC. Translating gives CASSSTWGGREVQYF.

This chain links TRBV11-2 with TRBJ2-3, with 8 bases aligning to TRBD2. CDR3 length equals 17 residues. V lost 5 bases to trimming and J lost 0 bases; unmatched junction nucleotides: 10. The germline V gene has CDR1 SGHAT and CDR2 FQNNGV. In DNA form, the CDR3 reads TGTGCCAGCAGCCGTGGGGCCCGGGAGGGGAGCACAGATACGCAGTATTTT. It yields the protein CASSRGAREGSTDTQYF.

The chain employs TRBV11-2 and TRBJ2-7; D possibly corresponds to TRBD2 (6 bases). Trimming took off 1 base at V and 4 bases at J, with 17 bases between the two ends. This CDR3 contains 16 residues. Germline CDR1 and CDR2: SGHAT and FQNNGV. The CDR3 coding sequence is TGTGCCAGCAGCTTAGGGTCCCGCGGGACTGGATACGAGCAGTACTTC. Translating it yields CASSLGSRGTGYEQYF.

The chain recombines TRBV12-5 with TRBJ2-7; D perhaps matches TRBD1 (5 bases). Germline V gene sequence: CDR1 LGHNT, CDR2 FRNRAP. The length of the CDR3 is 14 residues. V was shortened by 7 bases and J by 2 bases, with 15 bases between the two germline ends. The CDR3, as DNA: TGTGCTAGTGCACGGGCAGGGCATCCCTACGAGCAGTACTTC. The encoded protein is CASARAGHPYEQYF. Using reference TRBV12-5 and TRBJ2-7 for the parts outside the CDR3, the full variable domain is DARVTQTPRHKVTEMGQEVTMRCQPILGHNTVFWYRQTMMQGLELLAYFRNRAPLDDSGMPKDRFSAEMPDATLATLKIQPSEPRDSAVYFCASARAGHPYEQYFGPGTRLTVT.

V usage is TRBV7-9 and J usage is TRBJ2-3; 8 bases are a match to TRBD2. Trimming at V came to 4 bases and at J to 0 bases, leaving 12 bases not matched to a gene. Germline CDR1 reads SEHNR; CDR2 reads FQNEAQ (reference sequence). The CDR3 contains 18 residues. CDR3 sequence: CASSSSRVAGPSTDTQYF. As DNA, the CDR3 is TGTGCCAGCAGCTCCTCGAGGGTAGCGGGACCTAGCACAGATACGCAGTATTTT. The entire variable domain, with the rest obtained from reference TRBV7-9 and TRBJ2-3, is as follows: DTGVSQNPRHKITKRGQNVTFRCDPISEHNRLYWYRQTLGQGPEFLTYFQNEAQLEKSRLLSDRFSAERPKGSFSTLEIQRTEQGDSAMYLCASSSSRVAGPSTDTQYFGPGTRLTVL.

The rearrangement links TRBV6-5 to TRBJ2-7; the match to TRBD1 covers 9 bases. V was clipped by 6 bases and J by 6 bases; unmatched bases: 9. This CDR3 comprises 14 residues. The V gene's germline CDR1 is MNHEY and CDR2 SVGAGI. The CDR3 sequence is CASSSVGQGSEQYF. In nucleotides, the CDR3 is TGTGCCAGCAGCTCTGTGGGACAGGGCAGCGAGCAGTACTTC.

The rearrangement joins TRBV6-2 or TRBV6-3 to TRBJ2-2; D not resolved. The CDR3 runs to 14 residues. Trimming shortened V by 4 bases and J by 0 bases, and 6 bases separated the two germline ends. The germline gives CDR1 MNHEY, CDR2 SVGEGT. Written as DNA, the CDR3 is TGTGCCAGCAGTTGGGGATCGAACACCGGGGAGCTGTTTTTT. Residues: CASSWGSNTGELFF.

As DNA, the CDR3 is TGTGCCAGCAGTCCTGGCTCGGATTCACCCCTCCACTTT. It is translated as CASSPGSDSPLHF. The chain combines TRBV28 with TRBJ1-6; D unclear. V was pared by 5 bases and J by 8 bases, with 10 bases between. The V gene's germline CDR1 is MDHEN and CDR2 SYDVKM. The CDR3 runs 13 residues.

V gene TRBV5-4 combines with J gene TRBJ2-7; the D is unclear. CDR3 size: 14 residues. V lost 0 bases and J 5 bases, leaving 12 bases between the germline ends. Germline CDR1 is SGHNT and CDR2 is YYREEE (reference sequence). The CDR3 nucleotides are TGTGCCAGCAGCTTGGCCGCTAGGTTGAACGAGCAGTACTTC. This gives the protein CASSLAARLNEQYF.

This chain links TRBV28 with TRBJ1-5, with unresolved D. The CDR3 has 14 residues. From germline, CDR1 is MDHEN and CDR2 SYDVKM. Trimming cost V 2 bases and J 6 bases, with 11 bases left between them. The CDR3 region has the DNA TGTGCCAGCAGTTTAGGGGAGTTCGGTCAGCCCCAGCATTTT. This gives the protein CASSLGEFGQPQHF.